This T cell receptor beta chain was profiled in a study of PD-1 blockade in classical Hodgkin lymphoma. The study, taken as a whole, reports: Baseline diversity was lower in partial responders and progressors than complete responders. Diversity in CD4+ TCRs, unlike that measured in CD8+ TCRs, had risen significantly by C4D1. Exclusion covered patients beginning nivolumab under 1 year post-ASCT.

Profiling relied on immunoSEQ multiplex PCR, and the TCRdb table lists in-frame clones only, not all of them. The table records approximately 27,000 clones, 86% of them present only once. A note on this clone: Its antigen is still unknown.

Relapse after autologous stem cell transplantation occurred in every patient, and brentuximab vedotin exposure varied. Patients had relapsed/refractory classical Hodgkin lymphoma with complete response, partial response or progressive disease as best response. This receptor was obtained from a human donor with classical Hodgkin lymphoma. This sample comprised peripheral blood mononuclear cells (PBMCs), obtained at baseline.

The CDR3 DNA sequence: TGTGCCAGCAGCGCCAGGGGAGGGAACACAGATACGCAGTATTTT. Translating it yields CASSARGGNTDTQYF. The chain is built from TRBV9 and TRBJ2-3, with D possibly TRBD2 on 7 matching bases. The CDR3 contains 15 residues. CDR1 and CDR2 from the germline V gene are SGDLS and YYNGEE. V lost 3 bases and J 2 bases, leaving 13 bases between the germline ends.